The entry below gives a single T cell receptor beta chain sequence along with its context. Its antigen is unknown. This sample is part of a study of cytomegalovirus exposure and HLA in healthy donors. The study, taken as a whole, reports: Some segments of the V type, notably TRBV6-2 and TRBV6-3, were excluded as indistinguishable.

V was pared by 6 bases and J by 4 bases, with 21 bases between. Germline V lookup: CDR1 MDHEN, CDR2 SYDVKM. This CDR3 region has 16 residues. The PCR made use of 60 Vbeta and 13 Jbeta primers. Libraries were prepared by immunoSEQ multiplex PCR; TCRdb keeps only in-frame clonotypes and omits some of them. The sample lists about 140,000 clones, roughly four fifths occurring once. The V call is TRBV28, the J call TRBJ1-2; perhaps TRBD1 as D (6 bases). Sequencing used PBMCs. This TCR was recovered from a middle-aged woman in good health and CMV-seronegative. Here the CDR3 DNA reads TGTGCCAGCAGACGGTCCGGGACATCCAGCGTCTATGGCTACACCTTC. Translated, it gives CASRRSGTSSVYGYTF.